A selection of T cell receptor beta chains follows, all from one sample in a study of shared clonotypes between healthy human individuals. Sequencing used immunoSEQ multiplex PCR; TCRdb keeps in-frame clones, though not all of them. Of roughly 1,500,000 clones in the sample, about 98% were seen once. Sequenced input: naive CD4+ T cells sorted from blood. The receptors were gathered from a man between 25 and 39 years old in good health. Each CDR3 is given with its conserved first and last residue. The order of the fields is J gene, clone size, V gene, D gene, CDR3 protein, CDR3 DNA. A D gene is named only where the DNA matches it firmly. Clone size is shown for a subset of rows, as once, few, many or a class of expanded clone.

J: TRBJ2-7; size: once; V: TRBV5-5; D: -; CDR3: CASSLPPGATEQYF; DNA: TGTGCCAGCAGCCTCCCCCCGGGGGCTACGGAGCAGTACTTC
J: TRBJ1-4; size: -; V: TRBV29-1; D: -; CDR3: CSVGERTNEKLFF; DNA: TGCAGCGTTGGGGAGAGGACTAATGAAAAACTGTTTTTT
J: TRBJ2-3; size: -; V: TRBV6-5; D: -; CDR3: CASSYSEATDTQYF; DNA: TGTGCCAGCAGTTACTCGGAGGCCACAGATACGCAGTATTTT
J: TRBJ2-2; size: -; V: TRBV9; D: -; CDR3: CASSSTWGNSNTGELFF; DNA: TGTGCCAGCAGCTCGACTTGGGGGAATTCGAACACCGGGGAGCTGTTTTTT
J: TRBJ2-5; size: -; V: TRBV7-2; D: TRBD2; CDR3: CASSLVASGETQYF; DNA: TGTGCCAGCAGCTTAGTAGCTAGCGGAGAGACCCAGTACTTC
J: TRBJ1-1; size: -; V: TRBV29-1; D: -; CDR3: CSVENVALSSTEAFF; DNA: TGCAGCGTTGAGAACGTAGCACTGTCGAGCACTGAAGCTTTCTTT
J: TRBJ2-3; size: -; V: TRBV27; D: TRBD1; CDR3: CASYSGTGGIARTDTQYF; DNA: TGTGCCAGCTATTCCGGGACAGGGGGGATAGCACGGACAGATACGCAGTATTTT
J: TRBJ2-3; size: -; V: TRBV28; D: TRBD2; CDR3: CASSPLAVTDTQYF; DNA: TGTGCCAGCAGTCCCCTAGCGGTCACAGATACGCAGTATTTT
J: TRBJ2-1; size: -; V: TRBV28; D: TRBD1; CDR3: CASRDRAYPAYNEQFF; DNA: TGTGCCAGCAGAGACAGGGCCTACCCCGCCTACAATGAGCAGTTCTTC
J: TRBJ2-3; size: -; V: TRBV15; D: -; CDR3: CATSSPTRVDYTQYF; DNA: TGTGCCACCAGCAGCCCTACGCGCGTTGATTATACGCAGTATTTT
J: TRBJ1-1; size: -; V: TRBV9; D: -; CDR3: CASSVAAVGVAEAFF; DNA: TGTGCCAGCAGCGTAGCGGCAGTGGGGGTCGCTGAAGCTTTCTTT
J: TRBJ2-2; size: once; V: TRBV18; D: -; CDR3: CASSPPQGGTNTGELFF; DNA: TGTGCCAGCTCACCACCCCAAGGCGGGACCAACACCGGGGAGCTGTTTTTT
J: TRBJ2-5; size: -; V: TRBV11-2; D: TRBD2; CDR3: CASSEGLAGGPFDF; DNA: TGTGCCAGCAGCGAAGGACTAGCGGGAGGGCCGTTCGACTTC
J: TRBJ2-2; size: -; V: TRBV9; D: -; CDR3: CASSTRDTGELFF; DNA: TGTGCCAGCAGTACTAGGGACACCGGGGAGCTGTTTTTT
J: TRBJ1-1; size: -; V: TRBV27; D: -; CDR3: CASSPYRTGNTEAFF; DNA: TGTGCCAGCAGTCCCTACCGGACGGGGAACACTGAAGCTTTCTTT
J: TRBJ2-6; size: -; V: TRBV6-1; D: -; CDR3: CASSPDVSGANVLTF; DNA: TGTGCCAGCAGTCCAGACGTCTCTGGGGCCAACGTCCTGACTTTC
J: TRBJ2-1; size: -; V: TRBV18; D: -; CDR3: CASSQLDNNEQFF; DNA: TGTGCCAGCTCACAACTGGATAACAATGAGCAGTTCTTC